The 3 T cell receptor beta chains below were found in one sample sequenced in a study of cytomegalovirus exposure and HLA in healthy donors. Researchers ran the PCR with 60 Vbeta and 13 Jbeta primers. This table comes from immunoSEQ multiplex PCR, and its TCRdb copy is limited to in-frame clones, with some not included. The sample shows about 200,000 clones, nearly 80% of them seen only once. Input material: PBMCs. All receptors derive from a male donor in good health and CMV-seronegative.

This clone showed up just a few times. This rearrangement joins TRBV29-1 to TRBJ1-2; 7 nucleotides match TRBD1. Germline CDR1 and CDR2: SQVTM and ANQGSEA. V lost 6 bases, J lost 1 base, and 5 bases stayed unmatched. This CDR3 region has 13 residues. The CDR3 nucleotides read TGCAGCGTAAGGGACAGTGGTAACTATGGCTACACCTTC. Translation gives CSVRDSGNYGYTF. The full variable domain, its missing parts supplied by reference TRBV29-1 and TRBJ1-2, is SAVISQKPSRDICQRGTSLTIQCQVDSQVTMMFWYRQQPGQSLTLIATANQGSEATYESGFVIDKFPISRPNLTFSTLTVSNMSPEDSSIYLCSVRDSGNYGYTFGSGTRLTVV.

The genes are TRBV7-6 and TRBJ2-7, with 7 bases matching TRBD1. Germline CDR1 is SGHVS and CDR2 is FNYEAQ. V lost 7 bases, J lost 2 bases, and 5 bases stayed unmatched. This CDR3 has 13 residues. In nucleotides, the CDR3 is TGTGCCAGCATGGGACAGCCTCCCTACGAGCAGTACTTC. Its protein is CASMGQPPYEQYF.

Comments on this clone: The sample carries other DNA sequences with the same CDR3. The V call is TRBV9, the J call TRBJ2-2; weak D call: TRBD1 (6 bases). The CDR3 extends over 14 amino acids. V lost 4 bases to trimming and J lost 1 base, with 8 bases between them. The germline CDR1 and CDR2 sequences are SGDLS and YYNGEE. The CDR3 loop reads CASSLTGNTGELFF. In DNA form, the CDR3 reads TGTGCCAGCAGCCTGACAGGGAACACCGGGGAGCTGTTTTTT.